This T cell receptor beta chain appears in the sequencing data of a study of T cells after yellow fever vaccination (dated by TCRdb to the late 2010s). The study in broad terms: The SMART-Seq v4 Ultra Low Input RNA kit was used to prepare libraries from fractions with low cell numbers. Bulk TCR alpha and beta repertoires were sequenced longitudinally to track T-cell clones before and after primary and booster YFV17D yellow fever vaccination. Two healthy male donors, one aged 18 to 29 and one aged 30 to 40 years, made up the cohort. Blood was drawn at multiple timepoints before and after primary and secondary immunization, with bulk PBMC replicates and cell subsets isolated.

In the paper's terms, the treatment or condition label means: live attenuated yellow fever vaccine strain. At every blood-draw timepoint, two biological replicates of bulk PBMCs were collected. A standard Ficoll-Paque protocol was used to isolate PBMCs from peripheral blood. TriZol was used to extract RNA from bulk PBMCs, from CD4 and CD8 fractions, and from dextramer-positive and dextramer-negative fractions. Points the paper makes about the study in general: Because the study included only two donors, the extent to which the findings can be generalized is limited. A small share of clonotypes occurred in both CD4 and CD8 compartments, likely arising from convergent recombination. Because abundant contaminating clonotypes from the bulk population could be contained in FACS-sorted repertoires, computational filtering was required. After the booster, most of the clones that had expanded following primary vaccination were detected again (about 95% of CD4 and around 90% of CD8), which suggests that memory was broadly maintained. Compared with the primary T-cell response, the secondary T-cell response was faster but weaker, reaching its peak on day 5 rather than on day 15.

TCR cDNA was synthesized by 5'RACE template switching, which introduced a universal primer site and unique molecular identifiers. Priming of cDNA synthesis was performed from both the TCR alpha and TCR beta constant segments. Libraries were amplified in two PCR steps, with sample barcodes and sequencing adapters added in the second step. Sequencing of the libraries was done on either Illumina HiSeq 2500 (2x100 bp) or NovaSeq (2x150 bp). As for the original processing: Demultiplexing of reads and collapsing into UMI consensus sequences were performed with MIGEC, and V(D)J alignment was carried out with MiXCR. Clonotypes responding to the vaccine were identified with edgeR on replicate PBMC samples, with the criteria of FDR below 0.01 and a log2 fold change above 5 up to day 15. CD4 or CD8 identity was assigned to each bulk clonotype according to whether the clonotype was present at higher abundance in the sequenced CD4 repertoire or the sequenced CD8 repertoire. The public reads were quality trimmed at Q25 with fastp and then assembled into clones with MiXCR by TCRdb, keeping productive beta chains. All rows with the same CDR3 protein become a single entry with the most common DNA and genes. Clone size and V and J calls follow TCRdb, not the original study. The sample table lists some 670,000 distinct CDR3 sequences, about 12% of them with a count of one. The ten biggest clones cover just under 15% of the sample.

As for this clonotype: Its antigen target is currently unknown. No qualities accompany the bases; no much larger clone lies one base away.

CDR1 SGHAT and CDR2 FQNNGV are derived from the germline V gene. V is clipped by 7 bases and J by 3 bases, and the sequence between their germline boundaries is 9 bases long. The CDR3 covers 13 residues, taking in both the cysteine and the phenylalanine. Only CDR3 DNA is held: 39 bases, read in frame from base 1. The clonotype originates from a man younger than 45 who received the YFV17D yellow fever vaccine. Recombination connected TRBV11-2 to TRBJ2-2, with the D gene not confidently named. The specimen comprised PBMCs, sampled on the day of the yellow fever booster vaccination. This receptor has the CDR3 CASTAFHTGELFF. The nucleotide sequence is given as TGTGCCAGCACTGCTTTCCACACCGGGGAGCTGTTTTTT.